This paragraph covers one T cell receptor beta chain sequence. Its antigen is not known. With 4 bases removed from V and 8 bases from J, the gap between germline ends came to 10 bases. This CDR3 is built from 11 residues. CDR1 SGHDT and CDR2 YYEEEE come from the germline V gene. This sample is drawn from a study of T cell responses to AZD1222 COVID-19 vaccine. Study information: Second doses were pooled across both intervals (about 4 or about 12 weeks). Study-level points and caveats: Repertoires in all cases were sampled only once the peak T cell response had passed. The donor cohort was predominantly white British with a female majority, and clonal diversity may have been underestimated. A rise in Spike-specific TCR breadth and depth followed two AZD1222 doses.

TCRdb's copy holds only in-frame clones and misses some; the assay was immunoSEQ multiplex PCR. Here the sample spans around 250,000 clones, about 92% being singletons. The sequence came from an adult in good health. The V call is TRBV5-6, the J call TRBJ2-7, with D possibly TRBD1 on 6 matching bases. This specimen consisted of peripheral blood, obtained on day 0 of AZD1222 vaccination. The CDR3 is CASSKQGQQYF. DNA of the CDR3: TGTGCCAGCAGCAAACAGGGTCAGCAGTACTTC.